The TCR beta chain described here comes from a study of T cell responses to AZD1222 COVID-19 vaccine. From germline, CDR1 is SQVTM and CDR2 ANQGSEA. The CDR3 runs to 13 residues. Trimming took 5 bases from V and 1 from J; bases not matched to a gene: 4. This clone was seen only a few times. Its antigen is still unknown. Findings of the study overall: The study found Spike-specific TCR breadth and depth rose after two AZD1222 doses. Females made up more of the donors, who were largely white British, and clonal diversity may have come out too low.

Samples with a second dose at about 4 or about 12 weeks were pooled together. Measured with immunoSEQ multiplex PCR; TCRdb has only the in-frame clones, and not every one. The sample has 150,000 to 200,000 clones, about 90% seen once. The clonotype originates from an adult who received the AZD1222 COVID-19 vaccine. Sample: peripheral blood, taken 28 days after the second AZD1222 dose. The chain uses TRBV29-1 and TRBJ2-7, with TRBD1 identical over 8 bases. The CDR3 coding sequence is TGCAGCGTTAGACAGGGGCCATCCTACGAGCAGTACTTC. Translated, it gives CSVRQGPSYEQYF.